The 24 T cell receptor beta chains given below trace back to one sample, sequenced in a study of T cell repertoires in cytomegalovirus infection. No cognate antigen is known for these TCRs. TCRdb re-analysed the reads in MiXCR, keeping a single row per CDR3 protein. The sample has 900,000 to 950,000 distinct CDR3 sequences, roughly 31% seen once; the top ten hold around an eighth. The sample was cultured CD8+ T cells from PBMCs, taken from culture after CMV antigen stimulation. The receptor source for this set is a human donor in good health (CMV status not recorded). Some clones in this sample may be carry-over from other donors' samples.

This clonotype was counted only a few times. The chain couples TRBV10-2 to TRBJ1-2; D gene ambiguous. From germline, CDR1 is WSHSY and CDR2 SAAADI. The V and J ends lost 3 bases and 0 bases respectively, with 8 bases between them. The CDR3 length is 14 residues. DNA for the CDR3: TGCGCCAGCAGTGAAGAGGGTCCTAACTATGGCTACACCTTC. Translating gives CASSEEGPNYGYTF.

This clonotype has a count of ten or more. The chain combines TRBV7-2 with TRBJ2-1; TRBD2 matches 8 bases. The CDR3 is 16 residues long. The V gene's germline CDR1 is SGHTA and CDR2 FQGNSA. V trimming: 0 bases; J trimming: 0 bases; junction bases outside the gene matches: 1. The CDR3: CASSLAGGASYNEQFF. DNA of the CDR3: TGTGCCAGCAGCTTAGCCGGGGGGGCCTCCTACAATGAGCAGTTCTTC.

This clonotype was picked up one time. CDR3 bases: TGTGCCAGCAGACCGCAGGGATCTGGAAACACCATATATTTT. It encodes CASRPQGSGNTIYF. The chain has TRBV28 and TRBJ1-3, with TRBD1 as a possible D gene (5 bases). Germline-derived CDR1 and CDR2 are MDHEN and SYDVKM. Between the trimmed V and J ends, which lost 6 bases and 1 base, there was a span of 10 bases. The CDR3 loop spans 14 amino acids.

The chain combines TRBV12-3 or TRBV12-4 with TRBJ2-1; a possible D gene is TRBD2 (6 bases). The V and J ends lost 5 bases and 10 bases respectively, with 21 bases between them. The CDR3 is 15 amino acids. DNA for the CDR3: TGTGCCAGCAGTCCCTTTGCTAGCGCCGGTCTAGAGCAGTTCTTC. This codes for CASSPFASAGLEQFF.

V and J are TRBV20-1 and TRBJ2-3; 9 nucleotides align to TRBD2. J gave up 1 base and V 0 bases, and 5 bases lay outside the gene matches. The CDR3 is 16 amino acids. CDR1 is DFQATT and CDR2 is SNEGSKA in the germline V gene (reference sequence). CDR3 in amino acids: CSARDRASGGTDTQYF. The DNA of the CDR3 is TGCAGTGCTAGAGATCGGGCTAGCGGGGGCACAGATACGCAGTATTTT.

The chain couples TRBV20-1 to TRBJ2-1; 7 bases align to TRBD2. CDR3 length equals 16 residues. The J segment lost 0 bases and the V segment lost 0 bases, leaving 5 bases of the junction unmatched. Germline CDR1 DFQATT, CDR2 SNEGSKA (reference sequence). CDR3: CSARDLAGVSYNEQFF. The CDR3 region has the DNA TGCAGTGCTAGAGATCTCGCGGGGGTCTCCTACAATGAGCAGTTCTTC.

The table lists this clonotype with a few counts. The chain is built from TRBV12-3 or TRBV12-4 and TRBJ2-1; 12 nucleotides line up with TRBD2. V was clipped by 6 bases and J by 4 bases; unmatched bases: 4. CDR3 length: 15 residues. The CDR3 loop reads CASRVTSGGYNEQFF. The DNA for the CDR3 is TGTGCCAGCAGGGTGACTAGCGGGGGATACAATGAGCAGTTCTTC.

The chain employs TRBV20-1 and TRBJ2-7; 8 bases agree with TRBD1. With 4 bases clipped from V and 0 bases from J, the junction kept 8 bases outside the gene matches. Per the germline V gene, CDR1 is DFQATT and CDR2 is SNEGSKA (reference sequence). This CDR3 region has 15 residues. CDR3 loop: CSATSGTGYSYEQYV. CDR3 coding DNA: TGCAGTGCTACCTCGGGGACAGGATACTCCTACGAGCAGTACGTC.

J is TRBJ1-1 and V is TRBV20-1, with a weak D call TRBD1 (5 bases). The CDR3 has 15 residues. The V end lost 3 bases, the J end lost 4 bases, and 18 bases lay between the germline ends. Germline-derived CDR1 and CDR2 are DFQATT and SNEGSKA (reference sequence). CDR3 region: CSASDYKGLATEAFF. In nucleotides, the CDR3 is TGCAGTGCTAGTGACTACAAGGGGTTGGCCACTGAAGCTTTCTTT.

This clonotype was counted between two and nine times. The chain carries TRBV4-3 and TRBJ1-1; the D is unclear. V gave up 0 bases and J gave up 1 base, with 12 bases separating them. CDR3 length equals 16 residues. Germline-derived CDR1 and CDR2 are LGHNA and YSLEER. The CDR3 nucleotides are TGCGCCAGCAGCCAAGAAGGCGGGGTGGAGAACACTGAAGCTTTCTTT. Translation gives CASSQEGGVENTEAFF.

The V and J genes are TRBV6-5 and TRBJ1-1; unclear D gene. Germline loops: CDR1 MNHEY, CDR2 SVGAGI. Trimming pared 8 bases from V and 4 bases from J, leaving 20 bases between. This CDR3 comprises 15 residues. CDR3 DNA sequence: TGTGCCAGCGGTAGTCCGGGTGCCGAAGGCACTGAAGCTTTCTTT. Encoded protein: CASGSPGAEGTEAFF.

V and J are TRBV6-5 and TRBJ2-2, with 8 bases matching TRBD1. V shed 7 bases and J 3 bases; nucleotides not matched to a gene: 7. The CDR3 is 15 amino acids. Germline CDR1 and CDR2: MNHEY and SVGAGI. The CDR3 here is CASNFGQGDTGELFF. In DNA form, the CDR3 reads TGTGCCAGCAATTTCGGACAGGGAGACACCGGGGAGCTGTTTTTT.

This clonotype occurred a few times. J is TRBJ1-3 and V is TRBV28, with TRBD1 matching 12 bases. Germline V lookup: CDR1 MDHEN, CDR2 SYDVKM. The CDR3 contains 19 residues. Germline trimming cut 6 bases from V and 2 bases from J; bases unmatched to any gene: 14. The CDR3 reads CASSPRDRGLAEAGNTIYF. The CDR3 bases are TGTGCCAGCAGCCCCCGGGACAGGGGGCTGGCCGAGGCTGGAAACACCATATATTTT. The variable domain in full, with the rest retrieved from reference TRBV28 and TRBJ1-3, is DVKVTQSSRYLVKRTGEKVFLECVQDMDHENMFWYRQDPGLGLRLIYFSYDVKMKEKGDIPEGYSVSREKKERFSLILESASTNQTSMYLCASSPRDRGLAEAGNTIYFGEGSWLTVV.

With regard to this clonotype: This may come from a read error, since a much larger clone is one base off. The V and J genes are TRBV7-6 and TRBJ2-7; D is unresolved. From germline, CDR1 is SGHVS and CDR2 FNYEAQ. The CDR3 length is 15 residues. As DNA, the CDR3 is TGTGTCAGCCGTCCGGGTTCCCGGGCTGTGGACGAGCAGTACTTC. Translation gives CVSRPGSRAVDEQYF.

The genes are TRBV5-6 and TRBJ1-5; 9 nucleotides agree with TRBD1. The V gene's germline CDR1 is SGHDT and CDR2 YYEEEE. The CDR3 is 14 amino acids. After removal of 4 bases from V and 7 bases from J, the junction contained 6 bases not matched to a gene. In DNA, the CDR3 is TGTGCCAGCAGCCTGGGGACAGGGCGGCAGCCCCAGCATTTT. This encodes CASSLGTGRQPQHF.

This clonotype was observed once. A much bigger clone sits one base away, suggesting this may be a read error. The chain recombines TRBV7-2 with TRBJ2-7; no reliable D call. Germline V gene data show CDR1 as SGHTA and CDR2 as FQGNSA. The CDR3 spans 13 residues. CDR3: CARSFDGYYEQYF. The DNA of the CDR3 is TGTGCCAGAAGCTTCGACGGCTACTACGAGCAGTACTTC.

The gene calls are TRBV19 and TRBJ1-2, with a tentative D call TRBD1 (5 bases). The CDR3 spans 15 residues. The germline V and J ends were trimmed by 2 bases and 5 bases, with 15 bases remaining between them. The germline V gene encodes CDR1 LNHDA and CDR2 SQIVND (reference sequence). The CDR3 loop reads CASSITRGLGYGYTF. In DNA, the CDR3 is TGTGCCAGTAGTATAACCCGGGGCCTGGGGTATGGCTACACCTTC.

This chain uses TRBV18 with TRBJ2-3, with D unclear. Germline V lookup: CDR1 KGHSH, CDR2 LQKENI. Trimming pared 0 bases from V and 0 bases from J, leaving 10 bases between. The CDR3 contains 16 residues. Here the CDR3 reads CASSPPASSSTDTQYF. DNA of the CDR3: TGTGCCAGCTCACCACCAGCAAGCTCTAGCACAGATACGCAGTATTTT.

This clonotype was counted ten times or more. The V gene is TRBV7-6, the J gene TRBJ1-1, with D perhaps matching TRBD1 (5 bases). Germline V gives CDR1 SGHVS, CDR2 FNYEAQ. The CDR3 runs to 13 residues. The germline V and J ends were trimmed by 1 base and 4 bases, with 7 bases remaining between them. CDR3 sequence: CASSLERGTEAFF. The CDR3 bases are TGTGCCAGCAGCTTAGAGAGGGGCACTGAAGCTTTCTTT.

The chain uses TRBV5-1 and TRBJ1-2; possibly TRBD1 for D (5 bases). V lost 0 bases, J lost 3 bases, and 15 bases lay in between. CDR1 and CDR2 from the germline V gene are SGHRS and YFSETQ. This CDR3 contains 16 residues. CDR3 protein: CASSLAYEGNDYGYTF. In nucleotides, the CDR3 is TGCGCCAGCAGCTTGGCCTATGAGGGGAACGACTATGGCTACACCTTC.

This clonotype was counted between two and nine times. This rearrangement joins TRBV13 to TRBJ1-1, with D hard to call. The CDR3 loop spans 16 amino acids. V was shortened by 1 base and J by 6 bases, with 18 bases between the two germline ends. Germline V gives CDR1 PRHDT, CDR2 FYEKMQ (reference sequence). CDR3 region: CASSLDSGAVRSEAFF. In DNA, the CDR3 is TGTGCCAGCAGCTTAGATTCGGGAGCCGTTAGATCTGAAGCTTTCTTT.

This chain joins TRBV28 and TRBJ1-6; the D gene is possibly TRBD1 (5 bases). The CDR3 totals 16 residues. CDR1 MDHEN and CDR2 SYDVKM come from the germline V gene. Trimming pared 3 bases from V and 8 bases from J, leaving 17 bases between. The CDR3 DNA sequence: TGTGCCAGCAGTTTTGGACCGGGGACCGTTTATTCACCCCTCCACTTT. It codes for CASSFGPGTVYSPLHF.

This clonotype showed up just a few times. The chain is built from TRBV11-1 and TRBJ2-1, with 9 positions matching TRBD2. Germline loops: CDR1 SGHAT, CDR2 FQDESV (reference sequence). The CDR3 sequence is 22 residues long. J was trimmed by 1 base and V by 5 bases; bases with no gene match: 24. CDR3 sequence (DNA): TGTGCCAGCAGCCAAAATCTAGCGGGGAGAAACTTCAGGGTTGGGTCCTACAATGAGCAGTTCTTC. Translated: CASSQNLAGRNFRVGSYNEQFF. Variable domain in full (rest from reference TRBV11-1 and TRBJ2-1): EAEVAQSPRYKITEKSQAVAFWCDPISGHATLYWYRQILGQGPELLVQFQDESVVDDSQLPKDRFSAERLKGVDSTLKIQPAELGDSAMYLCASSQNLAGRNFRVGSYNEQFFGPGTRLTVL.

This clonotype was seen many times. The rearrangement uses TRBV7-8 and TRBJ1-5; possible D gene TRBD1, 6 bases. Trimming pared 6 bases from V and 3 bases from J, leaving 12 bases between. The CDR3 length is 14 residues. Germline CDR1 is SGHVS and CDR2 is FQNEAQ. The CDR3, as DNA: TGTGCCAGCAGTTTCAGGGGCCCCAATCAGCCCCAGCATTTT. It encodes CASSFRGPNQPQHF. Drawing the rest from reference TRBV7-8 and TRBJ1-5, the complete variable domain is GAGVSQSPRYKVAKRGQDVALRCDPISGHVSLFWYQQALGQGPEFLTYFQNEAQLDKSGLPSDRFFAERPEGSVSTLKIQRTQQEDSAVYLCASSFRGPNQPQHFGDGTRLSIL.